This T cell receptor beta chain was documented in a study of blood T cell repertoires in COVID-19. The length of the CDR3 is 13 residues. V gave up 7 bases and J gave up 0 bases, with 10 bases separating them. Germline loops: CDR1 MNHEY, CDR2 SVGAGI. Clones were read by immunoSEQ multiplex PCR, and TCRdb kept only the in-frame ones, dropping some. The sample contains more than 300,000 clones, around 88% of which appear only once. The TCR comes from a woman aged 45-65 years with acute or convalescent COVID-19. This rearrangement joins TRBV6-5 to TRBJ2-7, with a weak D call TRBD1 (6 bases). Sequencing was performed on peripheral blood. For the CDR3, the DNA is TGTGCCAGCAAGGCAGGGGTCTCCTACGAGCAGTACTTC. It yields the protein CASKAGVSYEQYF.